Many counts were recorded for the clone carrying this TCR beta chain. Its antigen remains unidentified. Time point reported: newly diagnosed GD, antithyroid drugs for less than 3 months. From PBMCs, RNA was extracted and then used to make the TCR library. This entry belongs to a study of regulatory T cells in long-lasting Graves disease. Points from the study as a whole: Because few samples were included, accuracy may have been lower.

The CDR3 contains 14 residues. V shed 1 base, J shed 4 bases, and the junction held 0 bases outside the gene matches. Germline CDR1 and CDR2: DFQATT and SNEGSKA (reference sequence). TCR beta libraries were built with iRepertoire HTBI primers and Arm-PCR of CDR3 regions. TCRdb independently ran MiXCR on the multiplex PCR reads; one entry per CDR3 protein. This table holds roughly 350,000 distinct CDR3 sequences, about 16% found once. The sample was also reused in another study, on T cells in Graves' hyperthyroidism and ophthalmopathy. That report adds: Model predictions of ophthalmopathy came a median about six months before onset.

The source material was peripheral blood mononuclear cells (PBMCs), sampled at new diagnosis, from a patient treated with antithyroid drugs. The sequence derives from a woman aged 18-35 years with Graves disease. The chain joins TRBV20-1 to TRBJ2-2; the match to TRBD1 covers 10 bases. The CDR3 nucleotides read TGCAGTGCTAGAGGGACAGGGGGCACCGGGGAGCTGTTTTTT. The encoded protein is CSARGTGGTGELFF.